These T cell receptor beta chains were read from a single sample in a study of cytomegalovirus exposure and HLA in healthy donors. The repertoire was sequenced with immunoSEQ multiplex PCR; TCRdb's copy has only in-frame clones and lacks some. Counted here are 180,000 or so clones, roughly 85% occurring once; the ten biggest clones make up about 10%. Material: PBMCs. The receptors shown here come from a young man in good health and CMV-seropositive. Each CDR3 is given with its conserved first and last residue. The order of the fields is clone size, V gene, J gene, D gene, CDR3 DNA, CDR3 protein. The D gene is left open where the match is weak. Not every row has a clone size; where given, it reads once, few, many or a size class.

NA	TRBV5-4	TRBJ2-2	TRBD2	TGTGCCAGCAGCTTGGAGCCGCCTAGCGGGTGGACCGGGGAGCTGTTTTTT	CASSLEPPSGWTGELFF
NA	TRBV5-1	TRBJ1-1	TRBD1	TGCGCCAGCAGCGGGGGGACAGGGTCTGAAGCTTTCTTT	CASSGGTGSEAFF
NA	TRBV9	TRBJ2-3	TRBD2	TGTGCCAGCAGCATCATGGGCGGGGGGCCCACAGATACGCAGTATTTT	CASSIMGGGPTDTQYF
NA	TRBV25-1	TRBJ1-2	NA	TGTGCCAGCAGTGATACCCGGGACTATGGCTACACCTTC	CASSDTRDYGYTF
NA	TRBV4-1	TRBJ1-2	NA	TGCGCCAGCAGCCACCCAGGCGGAGGGGGCTACACCTTC	CASSHPGGGGYTF
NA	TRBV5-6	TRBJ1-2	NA	TGTGCCAGCAGCAGACGGACAGCTTATGGCTACACCTTC	CASSRRTAYGYTF
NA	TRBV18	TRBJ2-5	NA	TGTGCCAGCTCTCTCAGATTAGTACAGGAAGAGACCCAGTACTTC	CASSLRLVQEETQYF
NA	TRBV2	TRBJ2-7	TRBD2	TGTGCCAGCAGCCTCCCGGGGGGGAGGTACGAGCAGTACTTC	CASSLPGGRYEQYF
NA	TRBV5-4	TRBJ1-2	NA	TGTGCCAGCAGCTTGGATTACCAGTACTATGGCTACACCTTC	CASSLDYQYYGYTF
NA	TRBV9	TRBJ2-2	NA	TGTGCCAGCAGCGCCGTGTTCGCCGGGGAGCTGTTTTTT	CASSAVFAGELFF
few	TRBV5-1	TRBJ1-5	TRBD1	TGCGCCAGCAGCTTGGGGACAGGGGGAGAGGGCAATCAGCCCCAGCATTTT	CASSLGTGGEGNQPQHF
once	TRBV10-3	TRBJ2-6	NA	TGTGCCATCTCTGGGGGGATGGCTTCTGGGGCCAACGTCCTGACTTTC	CAISGGMASGANVLTF
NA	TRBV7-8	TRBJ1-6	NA	TGTGCCAGCAGCTTTGACGAGGCAAAGGGACTGAGATATAATTCACCCCTCCACTTT	CASSFDEAKGLRYNSPLHF
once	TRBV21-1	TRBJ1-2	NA	TGTGCCAGCAGCACTCAGGGGTCCAGAAACTATGGCTACACCTTC	CASSTQGSRNYGYTF
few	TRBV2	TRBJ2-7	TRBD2	TGTGCCAGCAGACGGGGGGGGGAAGGATCCTACGAGCAGTACTTC	CASRRGGEGSYEQYF
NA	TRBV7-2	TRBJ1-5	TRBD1	TGTGCCAGCAGCCCTACGGGACAGGGGCATCAGCCCCAGCATTTT	CASSPTGQGHQPQHF
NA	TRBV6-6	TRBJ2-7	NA	TGTGCCAGTACGACAGGACCCTACGAGCAGTACTTC	CASTTGPYEQYF
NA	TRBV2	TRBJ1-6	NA	TGTGCCAGCAGCCTTCCCCCCTCACCCCTCCACTTT	CASSLPPSPLHF
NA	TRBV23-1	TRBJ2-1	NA	TGCGCCAGCAGTCAATCGAGGAACAGGGGGGGGGACAATGAGCAGTTCTTC	CASSQSRNRGGDNEQFF
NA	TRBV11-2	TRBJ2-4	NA	TGTGCCAGCAGCTTAGATACGGGCATTCAGTACTTC	CASSLDTGIQYF
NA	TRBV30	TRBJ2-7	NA	TGTGCCTGGAGTTCTGGCGGGCCCTACGAGCAGTACTTC	CAWSSGGPYEQYF
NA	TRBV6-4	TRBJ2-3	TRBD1	TGTGCCAGCAGCCCCGGGACAGGGCCCACAGATACGCAGTATTTT	CASSPGTGPTDTQYF
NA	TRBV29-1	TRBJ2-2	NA	TGCAGCGTTGTGGTAGAGAACACCGGGGAGCTGTTTTTT	CSVVVENTGELFF